These 19 T cell receptor beta chains originate from one sample sequenced in a study of cytomegalovirus exposure and HLA in healthy donors. PCR involved 60 Vbeta and 13 Jbeta primers. Clones were read by immunoSEQ multiplex PCR, and TCRdb kept only the in-frame ones, dropping some. The profile covers roughly 190,000 clones, with around 68% appearing a single time and less than 3% taken by the ten largest. Sequencing was performed on PBMCs. The receptors shown here come from a man aged 35-49 years in good health and CMV-seronegative.

V and J are TRBV5-8 and TRBJ2-3; D perhaps matches TRBD2 (5 bases). Trimming took off 4 bases at V and 2 bases at J, with 11 bases between the two ends. The length of the CDR3 is 14 residues. Per the germline V gene, CDR1 is SGHTS and CDR2 is YDEGEE. This CDR3 is CASSPIGITDTQYF. In DNA form, the CDR3 reads TGTGCCAGCAGCCCGATCGGGATCACAGATACGCAGTATTTT.

This clone was seen more than once but under ten times. The chain is built from TRBV11-2 and TRBJ1-3; D possibly corresponds to TRBD1 (6 bases). The CDR3 sequence is 15 residues long. The germline V and J ends were trimmed by 3 bases and 3 bases, with 12 bases remaining between them. CDR1 is SGHAT and CDR2 is FQNNGV in the germline V gene. CDR3 protein: CASSLGGLSGNTIYF. The CDR3, as DNA: TGTGCCAGCAGCTTGGGGGGGCTGAGTGGAAACACCATATATTTT.

This chain uses TRBV21-1 with TRBJ2-5; TRBD2 was called by the table and not checked on the DNA. TRBV21-1 is recorded as a pseudogene. This CDR3 is 12 amino acids long. In nucleotides, the CDR3 is TGTGCCAGCAGCAACAGGCGGGGAGAGCAGTACTTC. The encoded protein is CASSNRRGEQYF.

The chain carries TRBV19 and TRBJ2-3, with 14 positions matching TRBD2. The germline gives CDR1 LNHDA, CDR2 SQIVND (reference sequence). The trim removed 5 bases at V and 5 bases at J, leaving 12 bases unmatched. CDR3 length: 18 amino acids. As DNA, the CDR3 is TGTGCCAGTAGTCTCGGGACTAGCGGGAGTGCGTTAGGAGATACGCAGTATTTT. It is translated as CASSLGTSGSALGDTQYF. Variable domain in full (rest from reference TRBV19 and TRBJ2-3): DGGITQSPKYLFRKEGQNVTLSCEQNLNHDAMYWYRQDPGQGLRLIYYSQIVNDFQKGDIAEGYSVSREKKESFPLTVTSAQKNPTAFYLCASSLGTSGSALGDTQYFGPGTRLTVL.

The V gene is TRBV11-2, the J gene TRBJ1-6; 9 positions agree with TRBD1. V was clipped by 5 bases and J by 10 bases; unmatched bases: 6. Per germline, CDR1 SGHAT and CDR2 FQNNGV. The CDR3 has 14 amino acids. The CDR3 loop reads CASSIRDRESPLHF. The CDR3 region has the DNA TGTGCCAGCAGCATCAGGGACAGGGAATCACCCCTCCACTTT.

This chain connects TRBV5-1 to TRBJ2-6; possibly TRBD1 for D (6 bases). Trimming removed 0 bases from V and 4 bases from J, with 14 bases in between. Looked up from germline, CDR1 is SGHRS and CDR2 is YFSETQ. This CDR3 has 17 amino acids. The CDR3 reads CASSLGGQTSGANVLTF. The DNA for the CDR3 is TGCGCCAGCAGCTTGGGGGGGCAGACGTCAGGGGCCAACGTCCTGACTTTC.

The chain has TRBV29-1 and TRBJ2-1; 8 positions agree with TRBD1. The V gene end was trimmed by 3 bases and the J gene end by 7 bases; junction bases not matched to a gene: 5. The CDR3 sequence is 13 residues long. Germline V gene sequence: CDR1 SQVTM, CDR2 ANQGSEA. The CDR3 DNA follows: TGCAGCGTTGATACCCAGGGGGCAAATGAGCAGTTCTTC. Translation: CSVDTQGANEQFF.

The rearrangement uses TRBV28 and TRBJ2-5, with D perhaps TRBD2 (5 bases). Germline values: CDR1 MDHEN, CDR2 SYDVKM. The CDR3 extends over 15 amino acids. V lost 3 bases and J lost 3, with 14 bases in between. CDR3 amino acids: CASSFPEGYKETQYF. CDR3 sequence (DNA): TGTGCCAGCAGTTTCCCAGAGGGTTACAAAGAGACCCAGTACTTC. Filled out from reference TRBV28 and TRBJ2-5, the complete variable domain reads DVKVTQSSRYLVKRTGEKVFLECVQDMDHENMFWYRQDPGLGLRLIYFSYDVKMKEKGDIPEGYSVSREKKERFSLILESASTNQTSMYLCASSFPEGYKETQYFGPGTRLLVL.

This clone has only one observation. The junction departs from the called germline gene at one end, perhaps through a read error. The chain employs TRBV7-9 and TRBJ2-7; 7 bases align to TRBD2. The CDR3 is 14 amino acids. Germline CDR1 reads SEHNR; CDR2 reads FQNEAQ (reference sequence). CDR3 in DNA: TGTGCCAGCGGACCACTAGCGAGAGCCTACGCGCAGTACTTC. It yields the protein CASGPLARAYAQYF.

This sequence joins TRBV5-4 and TRBJ1-4; 7 positions agree with TRBD1. V trimming: 4 bases; J trimming: 8 bases; junction bases outside the gene matches: 5. From germline, CDR1 is SGHNT and CDR2 YYREEE (reference sequence). The CDR3 is 13 amino acids. CDR3 in DNA: TGTGCCAGCAGCCGGAGGACAGGCGAAAAACTGTTTTTT. Translation gives CASSRRTGEKLFF.

This chain links TRBV15 with TRBJ1-5, with D uncertain. Per germline, CDR1 LNHNV and CDR2 YYDKDF (reference sequence). V was pared by 3 bases and J by 6 bases, with 18 bases between. There are 16 residues in the CDR3. CDR3 sequence (DNA): TGTGCCACCAGCAGGGGGTCCGCGGGGAGGATTCAGCCCCAGCATTTT. Translation: CATSRGSAGRIQPQHF.

The J gene is TRBJ2-2, the V gene TRBV6-5; 14 positions agree with TRBD2. This CDR3 spans 16 amino acids. Germline CDR1 reads MNHEY; CDR2 reads SVGAGI. The V segment lost 2 bases and the J segment 6 bases; nucleotides outside the gene matches: 2. DNA for the CDR3: TGTGCCAGCAGTTACCCGACTAGCGGGGGGGCCGGGGAGCTGTTTTTT. Amino acid sequence: CASSYPTSGGAGELFF.

The genes are TRBV6-6 and TRBJ1-1; D is undetermined. Trimming stripped 0 bases from V and 7 bases from J, with 6 bases between. Germline loops: CDR1 MNHNY, CDR2 SVGAGI (reference sequence). The CDR3 contains 12 residues. This chain's CDR3 is CASSYSGVEAFF. CDR3 DNA: TGTGCCAGCAGTTACTCGGGAGTTGAAGCTTTCTTT.

The rearrangement joins TRBV27 to TRBJ2-5; TRBD2 is a possible D gene (6 bases). This CDR3 comprises 14 residues. V was trimmed by 4 bases and J by 5 bases, leaving 14 bases between them. Germline values: CDR1 MNHEY, CDR2 SMNVEV (reference sequence). This CDR3 is CASSSARAGETQYF. CDR3 in DNA: TGTGCCAGCAGTTCCGCCAGGGCGGGGGAGACCCAGTACTTC.

The V and J genes are TRBV30 and TRBJ2-5, with 7 bases that match TRBD2. The CDR3 contains 15 residues. From germline, CDR1 is GTSNPN and CDR2 SVGIG (reference sequence). V shed 1 base, J shed 4 bases, and the junction held 9 bases outside the gene matches. The CDR3 here is CAWSGFAASGETQYF. In nucleotides, the CDR3 is TGTGCCTGGAGTGGGTTCGCGGCTAGCGGAGAGACCCAGTACTTC.

In its sample, this clone was seen a few times. The rearrangement joins TRBV5-1 to TRBJ2-2; TRBD1 aligns across 9 bases. The CDR3 extends over 18 amino acids. The germline CDR1 and CDR2 sequences are SGHRS and YFSETQ. Trimming at V came to 4 bases and at J to 1 base, leaving 11 bases not matched to a gene. As DNA, the CDR3 is TGCGCCAGCAGCGGGGGACAGGGAAAAGCCTTGAACACCGGGGAGCTGTTTTTT. It specifies CASSGGQGKALNTGELFF.

The chain uses TRBV11-1 and TRBJ2-1, with 9 bases fitting TRBD1. This CDR3 comprises 15 residues. Germline V gene lookup returns CDR1 SGHAT and CDR2 FQDESV (reference sequence). V lost 1 base, J lost 5 bases, and 3 bases stayed unmatched. CDR3 protein: CASSLGDRANNEQFF. The DNA for the CDR3 is TGTGCCAGCAGCTTAGGGGACAGGGCGAACAATGAGCAGTTCTTC.

CDR3 sequence (DNA): TGTGCCAGCGGGGGGGGACTGTATAATGAAAAACTGTTTTTT. Its protein product is CASGGGLYNEKLFF. This rearrangement joins TRBV6-5 to TRBJ1-4, with a tentative D call TRBD1 (5 bases). The CDR3 loop spans 14 amino acids. V lost 8 bases and J 4 bases, leaving 14 bases between the germline ends. Per the germline V gene, CDR1 is MNHEY and CDR2 is SVGAGI.

This clone occurred a few times. This chain uses TRBV7-8 with TRBJ2-1; TRBD2 might be the D (5 bases). Germline loops: CDR1 SGHVS, CDR2 FQNEAQ. Trimming left V 4 bases short and J 2 bases short, with 15 bases between. The CDR3 is 16 residues long. In DNA, the CDR3 is TGTGCCAGCAGCTCCCTAGCAGCGGCCACCTACAATGAGCAGTTCTTC. As protein: CASSSLAAATYNEQFF.